A selection of T cell receptor beta chains follows, all from one sample in a study of cytomegalovirus exposure and HLA in healthy donors. Generated by immunoSEQ multiplex PCR, the TCRdb table keeps only in-frame clones and is missing some. The table has around 90,000 clones, 85% seen once. The sequenced sample was PBMCs. Receptors were obtained from a man aged 40-55 years in good health and CMV-seropositive. The CDR3 runs from the conserved cysteine through the conserved F or W. A D gene is named only where the DNA matches it firmly. The size field is filled for only some rows; it gives once, few, many or a size class.

d_gene	v_gene	j_gene	abundance	CDR3aa	CDR3nt
TRBD2	TRBV5-1	TRBJ2-3	-	CASSFQTSGTDTQYF	TGCGCCAGCAGCTTCCAGACTAGCGGCACAGATACGCAGTATTTT
-	TRBV15	TRBJ1-3	-	CATSKDRISGNTIYF	TGTGCCACCAGCAAGGACAGAATCTCTGGAAACACCATATATTTT
TRBD1	TRBV4-1	TRBJ1-5	-	CASSQDPDRGQPQHF	TGTGCCAGCAGCCAAGATCCGGACAGGGGTCAGCCCCAGCATTTT
TRBD1	TRBV27	TRBJ2-7	-	CASSRGTVSSYEQYF	TGTGCCAGCAGTCGAGGGACAGTGAGCTCCTACGAGCAGTACTTC
TRBD2	TRBV19	TRBJ2-3	-	CASSRSSGGVDTQYF	TGTGCCAGTAGTAGATCTAGCGGGGGGGTGGATACGCAGTATTTT
-	TRBV27	TRBJ1-4	-	CASSLTGLREKLFF	TGTGCCAGCAGTTTAACAGGGTTGCGTGAAAAACTGTTTTTT
TRBD2	TRBV14	TRBJ2-1	-	CASSQDLSSGSLEQFF	TGTGCCAGCAGCCAAGATTTGTCTAGCGGGTCACTTGAGCAGTTCTTC
TRBD2	TRBV10-1	TRBJ2-1	-	CASSESAVSGRAVEQFF	TGCGCCAGCAGTGAGAGTGCCGTGAGCGGGAGGGCCGTTGAGCAGTTCTTC
-	TRBV19	TRBJ2-2	-	CASSIARGNTGELFF	TGTGCCAGTAGTATCGCCAGGGGGAACACCGGGGAGCTGTTTTTT
-	TRBV5-8	TRBJ2-6	-	CASSKDGGPMDVLTF	TGTGCCAGCAGCAAGGACGGCGGGCCTATGGACGTCCTGACTTTC
-	TRBV28	TRBJ2-3	once	CASAEDTQYF	TGTGCCAGCGCGGAAGATACGCAGTATTTT
TRBD2	TRBV14	TRBJ2-7	-	CASSQDLAGGYEQYF	TGTGCCAGCAGCCAAGATCTAGCGGGGGGATACGAGCAGTACTTC
TRBD1	TRBV5-5	TRBJ2-7	-	CASSLRAGGNEQYF	TGTGCCAGCAGCTTGAGGGCAGGGGGCAACGAGCAGTACTTC
TRBD2	TRBV5-4	TRBJ2-1	few	CASSTGGAGGLNEQFF	TGTGCCAGCAGCACCGGTGGGGCGGGAGGGTTAAATGAGCAGTTCTTC
-	TRBV28	TRBJ2-1	few	CASSFRGSKSSASSYNEQFF	TGTGCCAGCAGTTTCCGTGGGTCTAAATCTAGCGCGAGCTCCTACAATGAGCAGTTCTTC
TRBD1	TRBV4-1	TRBJ2-1	-	CASSQEIPRTGLNEQFF	TGCGCCAGCAGCCAAGAGATACCAAGGACAGGGTTGAATGAGCAGTTCTTC
-	TRBV27	TRBJ1-6	-	CASSLNGLLNSPLHF	TGTGCCAGCAGTTTAAACGGTCTCCTTAATTCACCCCTCCACTTT
TRBD1	TRBV18	TRBJ1-5	-	CASSRGQGLQPQHF	TGTGCCAGCTCAAGAGGACAGGGTCTTCAGCCCCAGCATTTT
TRBD1	TRBV11-3	TRBJ1-1	-	CASSPKWTGMNTEAFF	TGTGCCAGCAGCCCTAAATGGACAGGCATGAACACTGAAGCTTTCTTT
TRBD1	TRBV15	TRBJ2-7	-	CATSTFRGSYEQYF	TGTGCCACCAGCACTTTCAGGGGGTCCTACGAGCAGTACTTC
-	TRBV11-2	TRBJ2-4	-	CASSLVDLRVKNIQYF	TGTGCCAGCAGCTTAGTTGACCTCAGGGTCAAAAACATTCAGTACTTC
-	TRBV7-9	TRBJ1-2	once	CASSLASPNYGYTF	TGTGCCAGCAGCTTAGCGAGCCCGAACTATGGCTACACCTTC
TRBD2	TRBV5-1	TRBJ2-2	-	CASSLVLAGGHGELFF	TGCGCCAGCAGCTTGGTTCTAGCGGGGGGCCACGGGGAGCTGTTTTTT
-	TRBV11-3	TRBJ2-7	-	CASSPDSYEQYF	TGTGCCAGCAGCCCGGACAGCTACGAGCAGTACTTC
TRBD1	TRBV11-2	TRBJ1-5	few	CASSLSTGGHNQPQHF	TGTGCCAGCAGCTTGAGTACAGGGGGCCACAATCAGCCCCAGCATTTT
TRBD2	TRBV7-6	TRBJ2-2	-	CASSGQLAGTGELFF	TGTGCCAGCAGCGGGCAACTAGCGGGGACCGGGGAGCTGTTTTTT
-	TRBV21-1	TRBJ2-3	-	CASPQSLTDTQYF	TGTGCCAGCCCCCAGTCCCTCACAGATACGCAGTATTTT
-	TRBV30	TRBJ1-3	-	CAWRASGNTIYF	TGTGCCTGGAGGGCCTCTGGAAACACCATATATTTT
TRBD1	TRBV30	TRBJ1-1	-	CAWNGQANTEAFF	TGTGCCTGGAACGGACAGGCAAACACTGAAGCTTTCTTT
TRBD2	TRBV11-2	TRBJ2-2	-	CASSSGTSGGGGELFF	TGTGCCAGCAGCTCCGGGACTAGCGGGGGGGGCGGGGAGCTGTTTTTT
-	TRBV7-3	TRBJ2-7	-	CASSLTGGLLYEQYF	TGTGCCAGCAGCTTAACCGGGGGACTGCTCTACGAGCAGTACTTC
TRBD1	TRBV15	TRBJ2-7	-	CATSSGTGKVYEQYF	TGTGCCACCAGCAGCGGGACAGGGAAAGTCTACGAGCAGTACTTC
-	TRBV5-1	TRBJ2-1	-	CASSLDGHEQFF	TGCGCCAGCAGCTTGGATGGGCATGAGCAGTTCTTC
TRBD2	TRBV7-2	TRBJ2-3	-	CASSWFIAGGATDTQYF	TGTGCCAGCAGCTGGTTTATAGCGGGAGGTGCCACAGATACGCAGTATTTT
TRBD2	TRBV7-9	TRBJ2-3	few	CASSLETSGTDTQYF	TGTGCCAGCAGCTTGGAAACTAGCGGCACAGATACGCAGTATTTT
TRBD1	TRBV2	TRBJ1-6	-	CASSERGQGRTSPLHF	TGTGCCAGCAGTGAAAGGGGACAGGGAAGAACTTCACCCCTCCACTTT
TRBD2	TRBV5-1	TRBJ2-1	-	CASSSKRGVGNEQFF	TGCGCCAGCAGCTCCAAGCGGGGGGTCGGAAATGAGCAGTTCTTC
TRBD2	TRBV14	TRBJ2-7	-	CASSQAGTSGNYEQYF	TGTGCCAGCAGCCAAGCGGGGACTAGCGGAAACTACGAGCAGTACTTC
-	TRBV11-2	TRBJ1-1	-	CASTITRRGTEAFF	TGTGCCAGCACCATAACACGTAGAGGCACTGAAGCTTTCTTT
TRBD2	TRBV7-2	TRBJ2-1	once	CASSFGLAGGGHEQFF	TGTGCCAGCAGCTTCGGACTAGCGGGAGGTGGCCATGAGCAGTTCTTC
TRBD1	TRBV27	TRBJ2-7	-	CASSLQSGTGPNEQYF	TGTGCCAGCAGTTTACAATCTGGGACAGGACCGAATGAGCAGTACTTC
TRBD1	TRBV7-2	TRBJ1-6	-	CASSLAGTGNSPLHF	TGTGCCAGCAGCTTAGCCGGGACAGGGAATTCACCCCTCCACTTT
TRBD1	TRBV18	TRBJ1-4	-	CASSQGATTNEKLFF	TGTGCCAGCTCACAGGGGGCGACAACTAATGAAAAACTGTTTTTT
TRBD2	TRBV11-2	TRBJ2-3	-	CASSLAGGGTDTQYF	TGTGCCAGCAGCTTAGCGGGGGGGGGCACAGATACGCAGTATTTT
-	TRBV7-6	TRBJ2-1	-	CASSPTRVYNEQFF	TGTGCCAGCAGCCCAACCAGGGTCTACAATGAGCAGTTCTTC
-	TRBV6-5	TRBJ1-1	-	CASSYREGEAFF	TGTGCCAGCAGTTACCGGGAAGGAGAAGCTTTCTTT
-	TRBV18	TRBJ2-5	-	CASSPSIGQETQYF	TGTGCCAGCTCACCATCAATCGGTCAAGAGACCCAGTACTTC
-	TRBV2	TRBJ2-3	-	CASRGVDTQYF	TGTGCCAGCAGGGGCGTAGATACGCAGTATTTT
-	TRBV15	TRBJ2-2	-	CATSRAATGNTGELFF	TGTGCCACCAGCAGAGCAGCGACAGGGAACACCGGGGAGCTGTTTTTT
-	TRBV4-1	TRBJ2-1	-	CASSQDRNRATYNEQFF	TGCGCCAGCAGCCAAGATAGGAACAGGGCCACCTACAATGAGCAGTTCTTC
TRBD2	TRBV6-1	TRBJ2-7	-	CASSGILAGVNFDYEQYF	TGTGCCAGCAGTGGGATACTAGCGGGGGTAAACTTTGACTACGAGCAGTACTTC